The T cell receptor beta chain under discussion was sequenced for a study of T cell responses to AZD1222 COVID-19 vaccine. Profiling relied on immunoSEQ multiplex PCR, and the TCRdb table lists in-frame clones only, not all of them. The repertoire holds over 85,000 clones, with about 90% as singletons. Looked up from germline, CDR1 is MDHEN and CDR2 is SYDVKM. The CDR3 is 13 amino acids. With 11 bases removed from V and 0 bases from J, the gap between germline ends came to 10 bases. The sample consisted of peripheral blood, taken on day 0 of AZD1222 vaccination. This sequence was found in an adult in good health. The V and J genes are TRBV28 and TRBJ1-4, with D perhaps matching TRBD1 (5 bases). CDR3 loop: CAGRDPTNEKLFF. The DNA of the CDR3 is TGTGCCGGCCGGGACCCAACTAATGAAAAACTGTTTTTT.